The clone carrying this TCR beta chain has a single count. Its matching antigen is unknown. This CDR3 contains 16 residues. CDR1 is WSHSY, CDR2 SAAADI, per germline. After removal of 3 bases from V and 4 bases from J, the junction contained 7 bases not matched to a gene. In the CD4+ fraction, cells were divided into CD45RA+ naive and CD45RA-negative memory subsets. The data belong to a study of shared clonotypes between healthy human individuals. Study-wide results and limits: Rarefaction analysis demonstrated incomplete sorted-subset sequencing notwithstanding large depth. Memory subsets generally showed smaller estimated richness than naive subsets did.

This table comes from immunoSEQ multiplex PCR, and its TCRdb copy is limited to in-frame clones, with some not included. The sample has roughly 1,000,000 clones, 75% to 80% seen once; the top ten hold around 0.47%. The clonotype originates from a man aged 18 to 30 in good health. Some clones in this sample may be carry-over from other donors' samples. The J gene is TRBJ2-1, the V gene TRBV10-2; the match to TRBD2 covers 9 bases. The sequencing sample was made of memory CD4+ T cells from PBMCs. Subset described: CD45RA-negative fraction. DNA of the CDR3: TGCGCCAGCAGTGAACCGGGACTAGCTCGGTACAATGAGCAGTTCTTC. It yields the protein CASSEPGLARYNEQFF.